The 16 T cell receptor beta chains below were found in one sample sequenced in a study of T-cell memory formation after mild COVID-19. TCRdb reprocessed the 5' RACE reads with MiXCR, giving one entry per CDR3 protein. Of some 57,000 distinct CDR3 sequences listed, 12% are singletons. The specimen was PBMCs or a T cell subset sorted from them (not recorded which). The receptors shown here come from a man between 18 and 35 years old who had mild COVID-19 (a few samples of this study predate the infection). Cell type and time point are not known.

J is TRBJ1-2 and V is TRBV20-1; TRBD1 aligns across 8 bases. After removal of 6 bases from V and 2 bases from J, the junction contained 11 bases not matched to a gene. The germline V gene encodes CDR1 DFQATT and CDR2 SNEGSKA (reference sequence). CDR3 length: 15 residues. This chain's CDR3 is CSAIRTTGGNYGYTF. The DNA for the CDR3 is TGCAGTGCCATTCGGACAACAGGGGGGAACTATGGCTACACCTTC.

This clonotype was detected a few times. The chain links TRBV5-4 to TRBJ1-1, with 9 bases that match TRBD1. Germline V lookup: CDR1 SGHNT, CDR2 YYREEE (reference sequence). Trimming at V came to 1 base and at J to 4 bases, leaving 8 bases not matched to a gene. The CDR3 spans 16 residues. The CDR3 bases are TGTGCCAGCAGCTTGACAGGGGGCGCCTGGGGCACTGAAGCTTTCTTT. It is translated as CASSLTGGAWGTEAFF.

This clonotype occurred once. The chain joins TRBV4-1 to TRBJ2-5; 7 bases fit TRBD1. The CDR3 has 13 amino acids. CDR1 MGHRA and CDR2 YSYEKL come from the germline V gene. J was trimmed by 3 bases and V by 6 bases; bases with no gene match: 4. Here the CDR3 reads CASRATGKETQYF. CDR3 DNA: TGCGCCAGCAGGGCGACAGGGAAAGAGACCCAGTACTTC.

This clonotype has a count of ten or more. CDR3 amino acids: CASSSSSVTQYF. The CDR3 DNA reads TGTGCCAGCAGCTCCTCTAGCGTTACGCAGTATTTT. This chain links TRBV5-6 with TRBJ2-3; D may be TRBD2 (6 bases). Trimming removed 3 bases from V and 8 bases from J, with 10 bases in between. The CDR3 totals 12 residues. Germline V gives CDR1 SGHDT, CDR2 YYEEEE. The complete variable domain, with remaining parts taken from reference TRBV5-6 and TRBJ2-3, reads DAGVTQSPTHLIKTRGQQVTLRCSPKSGHDTVSWYQQALGQGPQFIFQYYEEEERQRGNFPDRFSGHQFPNYSSELNVNALLLGDSALYLCASSSSSVTQYFGPGTRLTVL.

Ten or more counts support this clonotype. The chain employs TRBV7-3 and TRBJ2-5; TRBD2 matches at 7 bases. The CDR3 spans 13 residues. Germline V gives CDR1 SGHTA, CDR2 FQGTGA. V shed 5 bases, J shed 5 bases, and the junction held 5 bases outside the gene matches. Here the CDR3 DNA reads TGTGCCAGCAGCCGACTAGCACGGGAGACCCAGTACTTC. It codes for CASSRLARETQYF.

This clonotype has ten or more counts. This sequence joins TRBV5-1 and TRBJ2-2, with D perhaps matching TRBD1 (6 bases). The CDR3 is 20 amino acids. V lost 1 base and J lost 2, with 24 bases in between. The germline gives CDR1 SGHRS, CDR2 YFSETQ. CDR3 residues: CASSLMPSTLGTPNTGELFF. The CDR3, as DNA: TGCGCCAGCAGCTTGATGCCTTCGACGTTGGGGACACCAAACACCGGGGAGCTGTTTTTT.

This clonotype was counted only a few times. The chain recombines TRBV7-6 with TRBJ1-1; D ambiguous. CDR1 and CDR2 (germline): SGHVS, FNYEAQ. The CDR3 is made up of 14 amino acids. Trimming took off 0 bases at V and 6 bases at J, with 11 bases between the two ends. The DNA for the CDR3 is TGTGCCAGCAGCTTAGCGCCGGGGTTCGCTGAAGCTTTCTTT. This codes for CASSLAPGFAEAFF.

This sequence joins TRBV6-1 and TRBJ1-1; 7 bases map to TRBD1. V trimming: 7 bases; J trimming: 4 bases; junction bases outside the gene matches: 15. There are 16 residues in the CDR3. Germline lookup yields CDR1 MNHNS and CDR2 SASEGT. The CDR3 here is CASTFGGQVWITEAFF. The CDR3, as DNA: TGTGCCAGCACCTTCGGCGGACAGGTCTGGATCACTGAAGCTTTCTTT.

This clonotype was detected many times. This chain links TRBV7-2 with TRBJ2-7; D is uncertain. Germline V gene lookup returns CDR1 SGHTA and CDR2 FQGNSA. The ends were cut back, 1 base at V and 1 base at J, with 20 bases in the middle. This CDR3 has 18 amino acids. The CDR3 sequence: CASSLGVLKDRRSYEQYV. The CDR3 bases are TGTGCCAGCAGCTTAGGGGTTCTAAAGGACCGACGATCCTACGAGCAGTACGTC.

This clonotype appeared once. The genes are TRBV7-6 and TRBJ2-3; no firm D call. Trimming pared 5 bases from V and 8 bases from J, leaving 11 bases between. This CDR3 comprises 12 residues. CDR1 is SGHVS and CDR2 is FNYEAQ in the germline V gene. CDR3 amino acids: CASSPDVGTQYF. CDR3 coding DNA: TGTGCCAGCAGCCCGGACGTAGGTACGCAGTATTTT.

The CDR3 loop is CASSLGGQGASGELFF. The CDR3 nucleotides are TGTGCCAGCAGCTTAGGGGGTCAGGGGGCCTCCGGGGAGCTGTTTTTT. The chain joins TRBV7-2 to TRBJ2-2; TRBD1 matches 8 bases. This CDR3 is 16 amino acids long. Germline CDR1 reads SGHTA; CDR2 reads FQGNSA. V trimming: 1 base; J trimming: 6 bases; junction bases outside the gene matches: 7.

The chain couples TRBV2 to TRBJ2-7; TRBD1 matches 7 bases. The germline V gene has CDR1 SNHLY and CDR2 FYNNEI. CDR3 size: 14 residues. Trimming removed 7 bases from V and 0 bases from J; junction bases left unmatched: 6. CDR3 protein: CASKDRYTSYEQYF. CDR3 DNA: TGTGCCAGCAAGGACAGGTACACCTCCTACGAGCAGTACTTC.

This clonotype has just a few counts. J is TRBJ1-6 and V is TRBV24-1, with D uncertain. The V gene lost 3 bases and the J gene lost 9 bases, with 11 bases spanning the gap. The CDR3 length is 14 residues. Germline assignment: CDR1 KGHDR and CDR2 SFDVKD. Here the CDR3 reads CATSDPGVGSPLHF. As DNA, the CDR3 is TGTGCCACCAGTGATCCGGGTGTAGGTTCACCCCTCCACTTT.

There are a few counts of this clonotype. The rearrangement uses TRBV6-6 and TRBJ2-1; no firm D call. From germline, CDR1 is MNHNY and CDR2 SVGAGI (reference sequence). This CDR3 has 14 residues. The V end was cut by 11 bases, the J end by 2 bases, with 16 bases between. CDR3 DNA: TGTGCCTCGGACCCGAAGGGTCCCTACAATGAGCAGTTCTTC. It codes for CASDPKGPYNEQFF.

In this sample, this clonotype turned up many times. J is TRBJ2-1 and V is TRBV5-8, with D possibly matching TRBD1 (5 bases). Trimming took 4 bases from V and 1 from J, leaving 9 bases between them. There are 14 residues in the CDR3. CDR1 SGHTS and CDR2 YDEGEE come from the germline V gene. The CDR3 protein is CASSVRESYNEQFF. DNA of the CDR3: TGTGCCAGCAGCGTCAGGGAATCCTACAATGAGCAGTTCTTC.

This sequence joins TRBV7-9 and TRBJ1-1; D not resolved. Germline CDR1 and CDR2: SEHNR and FQNEAQ (reference sequence). The CDR3 totals 14 residues. The V end lost 1 base, the J end lost 1 base, and 7 bases lay between the germline ends. CDR3 bases: TGTGCCAGCAGCTTAGGAGAGACGAACACTGAAGCTTTCTTT. It encodes CASSLGETNTEAFF.